This TCR beta chain was identified in a study of blood T cell repertoires in COVID-19. At the level of the study: Samples of COVID-19 (acute and convalescent) were obtained from the United States, Italy and Spain.

V lost 11 bases to trimming and J lost 6 bases; unmatched junction nucleotides: 14. CDR1 and CDR2 from the germline V gene are KGHDR and SFDVKD. This CDR3 is 14 amino acids long. Using immunoSEQ multiplex PCR, the repertoire was profiled, and TCRdb retains in-frame clones only, with some absent. The sample has roughly 120,000 clones, 88% seen once; the top ten hold 0.88%. Sequenced: peripheral blood. The source is a woman aged 45-65 years with active or convalescent COVID-19. The rearrangement links TRBV24-1 to TRBJ1-2, with 7 bases identical to TRBD1. CDR3 region: CAISGTVQNNGYTF. The CDR3 DNA sequence: TGTGCCATCTCCGGGACAGTGCAAAATAATGGCTACACCTTC.